A single sample is the source of the 14 T cell receptor beta chains below, sequenced in a study of cytomegalovirus exposure and HLA in healthy donors. In the PCR, 60 Vbeta and 13 Jbeta primers were used. Sequenced by immunoSEQ multiplex PCR; TCRdb stores in-frame clones only, minus some. The sample carries approximately 100,000 clones, roughly a tenth recorded once. Sequencing was done on a sample of PBMCs. Receptor source: a man aged 50-60 years in good health and CMV-seropositive.

This clone came up a few times. The chain has TRBV7-9 and TRBJ1-1; TRBD1 might be the D (5 bases). CDR1 is SEHNR and CDR2 is FQNEAQ in the germline V gene (reference sequence). This CDR3 contains 13 residues. V dropped 5 bases and J dropped 3 bases, with 10 bases sitting between them. Written as DNA, the CDR3 is TGTGCCAGCAGCAGTGACAGTTACACTGAAGCTTTCTTT. Translating it yields CASSSDSYTEAFF.

In its sample, this clone was seen a few times. This chain uses TRBV19 with TRBJ2-1; perhaps TRBD2 as D (6 bases). Trimming removed 5 bases at V and 6 bases at J, with 11 bases between. This CDR3 contains 13 residues. Germline loops: CDR1 LNHDA, CDR2 SQIVND (reference sequence). CDR3 loop: CASSPRDFNEQFF. CDR3 nucleotide sequence: TGTGCCAGTAGTCCCCGGGACTTCAATGAGCAGTTCTTC.

The rearrangement uses TRBV25-1 and TRBJ2-1; the match to TRBD2 covers 13 bases. The CDR3 is 16 amino acids. Trimming removed 5 bases from V and 9 bases from J; junction bases left unmatched: 10. Germline values: CDR1 MGHDK, CDR2 SYGVNS. Written as DNA, the CDR3 is TGTGCCAGCAGTAAAGGACTAGCGGGAGTTTATGTTGAGCAGTTCTTC. Its protein is CASSKGLAGVYVEQFF.

This clone was detected a few times. This chain links TRBV18 with TRBJ2-7; possibly TRBD1 for D (6 bases). With 4 bases removed from V and 6 bases from J, the gap between germline ends came to 10 bases. Looked up from germline, CDR1 is KGHSH and CDR2 is LQKENI. The CDR3 has 12 amino acids. DNA of the CDR3: TGTGCCAGCTCACAACAGGGAAGCGAGCAGTACTTC. This sequence encodes CASSQQGSEQYF.

The chain is built from TRBV18 and TRBJ1-1; possible D gene TRBD1, 5 bases. Germline V lookup: CDR1 KGHSH, CDR2 LQKENI. V lost 6 bases, J lost 1 base, and 18 bases lay in between. This CDR3 spans 16 amino acids. The CDR3 region is CASSTGRQTSNTEAFF. The DNA of the CDR3 is TGTGCCAGCTCGACGGGTAGACAGACGTCGAACACTGAAGCTTTCTTT.

This clone occurred a few times. The chain uses TRBV6-1 and TRBJ2-7; TRBD2 matches 10 bases. This CDR3 region has 14 residues. Germline values: CDR1 MNHNS, CDR2 SASEGT. J was trimmed by 0 bases and V by 5 bases; bases with no gene match: 1. CDR3 nucleotide sequence: TGTGCCAGCAGTCAGCGGGAGGGCTCCTACGAGCAGTACTTC. As protein: CASSQREGSYEQYF.

This clone was detected a few times. The chain recombines TRBV10-3 with TRBJ1-3; the match to TRBD1 covers 11 bases. J lost 2 bases, V lost 11 bases, and 8 bases had no gene match. The CDR3 contains 15 residues. CDR1 and CDR2 from the germline V gene are ENHRY and SYGVKD. The CDR3 loop reads CASSPGQGAGNTIYF. The CDR3, as DNA: TGTGCCTCGAGCCCGGGACAGGGGGCTGGAAACACCATATATTTT.

A few counts support this clone. The chain couples TRBV28 to TRBJ1-3, with TRBD1 identical over 7 bases. Germline V gene lookup returns CDR1 MDHEN and CDR2 SYDVKM. The CDR3 totals 18 residues. V gave up 1 base and J gave up 0 bases; unmatched junction bases: 9. The CDR3 region has the DNA TGTGCCAGCAGTTTATTCTGGGACAGCCGGATCTCTGGAAACACCATATATTTT. Amino acids: CASSLFWDSRISGNTIYF.

The V and J genes are TRBV10-3 and TRBJ2-2, with 11 bases matching TRBD2. The trim removed 7 bases at V and 1 base at J, leaving 5 bases unmatched. From germline, CDR1 is ENHRY and CDR2 SYGVKD. The CDR3 loop spans 16 amino acids. DNA of the CDR3: TGTGCCATCACCCCGCTAGCGGGAGGGAACACCGGGGAGCTGTTTTTT. It yields the protein CAITPLAGGNTGELFF.

The sample holds a few counts of this clone. The chain combines TRBV10-1 with TRBJ2-1, with 7 bases matching TRBD2. Germline CDR1 is WNHNN and CDR2 is SYGVQD (reference sequence). The junction had 24 bases not matched to a gene; V was cut back by 7 bases and J by 9 bases. The CDR3 has 18 residues. The CDR3 here is CASMGLAGLFRRIIEQFF. Here the CDR3 DNA reads TGCGCCAGCATGGGCTTGGCGGGACTATTCAGACGGATAATTGAGCAGTTCTTC.

The rearrangement uses TRBV7-9 and TRBJ2-7, with TRBD2 identical over 8 bases. V shed 3 bases, J shed 4 bases, and the junction held 14 bases outside the gene matches. CDR1 and CDR2 from the germline V gene are SEHNR and FQNEAQ (reference sequence). This CDR3 spans 17 amino acids. For the CDR3, the DNA is TGTGCCAGCAGCTTCCATACTAGCGGTCCTACTAGTTACGAGCAGTACTTC. Translated, it gives CASSFHTSGPTSYEQYF.

This clone has more than one count but fewer than ten. The rearrangement links TRBV7-9 to TRBJ1-2, with D possibly TRBD1 on 5 matching bases. Trimming removed 5 bases from V and 7 bases from J, with 8 bases in between. Germline V CDR1 and CDR2: SEHNR, FQNEAQ (reference sequence). The CDR3 is 11 amino acids. The CDR3 sequence: CASSQDIGYTF. For the CDR3, the DNA is TGTGCCAGCAGCCAGGACATTGGCTACACCTTC.

This clone came up a few times. This chain uses TRBV12-5 with TRBJ2-1; 10 nucleotides match TRBD2. The junction had 4 bases not matched to a gene; V was cut back by 2 bases and J by 3 bases. Germline values: CDR1 LGHNT, CDR2 FRNRAP. This CDR3 has 16 amino acids. The chain's CDR3 is CASGLPRTSGYNEQFF. The CDR3 nucleotides read TGTGCTAGTGGTTTGCCGAGGACTAGCGGCTACAATGAGCAGTTCTTC.

This clone showed up just a few times. The chain links TRBV6-5 to TRBJ2-1; possibly TRBD2 for D (7 bases). The CDR3 is made up of 13 amino acids. The V end was cut by 6 bases, the J end by 7 bases, with 13 bases between. The germline CDR1 and CDR2 sequences are MNHEY and SVGAGI. DNA for the CDR3: TGTGCCAGCAGCAGGGGACTAACGAATGAGCAGTTCTTC. Amino acids: CASSRGLTNEQFF.